The clone carrying this TCR beta chain has more than one count but fewer than ten. What it binds is unknown. Library preparation for TCR beta used quantitative 5'-RACE with molecular barcodes. TCRdb called the 5' RACE reads again in MiXCR, with one record for every CDR3 protein. The repertoire has about 210,000 distinct CDR3 sequences, about 6.7% of them found once; the top ten carry 12% to 15%. The sample originates from a study of CD8 T cells in ankylosing spondylitis. The germline V gene has CDR1 LNHDA and CDR2 SQIVND (reference sequence). Trimming cost V 3 bases and J 0 bases, with 16 bases left between them. CDR3 length: 17 residues. Regarding the study as a whole: Disease-linked clones, CD8+, were relatively rare in peripheral blood. Past research had described some motif variants in reactive arthritis synovial fluid and blood. In ankylosing spondylitis blood, a motif of eight highly homologous TCR beta variants appeared characteristic. According to the report, clones linked to the disease were significantly enriched in matched synovial fluid samples taken from ankylosing spondylitis patients.

This TCR came from a male donor with ankylosing spondylitis. Sequencing was carried out using blood, either unsorted or a sorted T cell fraction (not recorded which). V gene TRBV19 combines with J gene TRBJ2-3; the D call may be TRBD1 or TRBD2 (5 bases each). CDR3 in DNA: TGTGCCAGTAGTATGGCGCAGGGTTGGACTAGCACAGATACGCAGTATTTT. Protein product: CASSMAQGWTSTDTQYF.